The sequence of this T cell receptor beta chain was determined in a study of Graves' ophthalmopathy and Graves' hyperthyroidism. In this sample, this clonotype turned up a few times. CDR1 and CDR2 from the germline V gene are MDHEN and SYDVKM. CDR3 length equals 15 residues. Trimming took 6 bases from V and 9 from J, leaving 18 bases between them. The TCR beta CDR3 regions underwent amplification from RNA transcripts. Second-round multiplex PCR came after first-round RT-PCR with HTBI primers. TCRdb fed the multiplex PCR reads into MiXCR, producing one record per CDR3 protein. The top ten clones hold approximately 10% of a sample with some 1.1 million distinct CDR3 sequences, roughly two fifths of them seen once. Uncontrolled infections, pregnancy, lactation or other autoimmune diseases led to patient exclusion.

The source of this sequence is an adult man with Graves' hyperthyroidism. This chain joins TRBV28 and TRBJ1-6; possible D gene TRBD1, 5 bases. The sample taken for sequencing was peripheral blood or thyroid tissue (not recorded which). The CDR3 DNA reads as TGTGCCAGCAGAAGCCCCTCCGGGGACGGTTCACCCCTCCACTTT. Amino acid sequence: CASRSPSGDGSPLHF.